This T cell receptor beta chain was obtained from a study of shared clonotypes between healthy human individuals. Splitting of each subset's genomic DNA was done evenly across several immunoSEQ plates. Per the original data handling: Junction-only sequences without quality scores were provided by ImmunoSEQ, so filtering was different. Libraries were prepared by immunoSEQ multiplex PCR; TCRdb keeps only in-frame clonotypes and omits some of them. The DNA gave D and trimming, while V, J and clone size come from that table. This table has roughly 640,000 clones, approximately 79% appearing once. The study enrolled healthy HIV-negative adults without recent acute infections or vaccinations as donors. The V and J ends lost 7 bases and 2 bases, in that order; junction bases with no gene match: 10. The germline V gene has CDR1 MNHNS and CDR2 SASEGT. The CDR3 contains 15 residues.

The source is a woman aged 25 to 39 in good health. The chain recombines TRBV6-1 with TRBJ1-2; 7 bases fit TRBD1. Sequenced material: memory CD4+ T cells sorted from blood. Subset in this sample: CD45RA-negative fraction. The CDR3 coding sequence is TGTGCCAGCATTACGGCGACAGGGATGAACTATGGCTACACCTTC. Protein product: CASITATGMNYGYTF.